What follows describes a single TCR beta chain. Method: immunoSEQ multiplex PCR; TCRdb's copy keeps in-frame clones and lacks some. The sample holds around 98,000 clones; nearly 90% are singletons and the top ten take about 4.2%. V gave up 6 bases and J gave up 1 base, with 9 bases separating them. This CDR3 spans 13 amino acids. Germline V gives CDR1 LNHDA, CDR2 SQIVND (reference sequence). The source of the sample is a study of blood T cell repertoires in COVID-19. About the study: Sites across the United States, Italy and Spain contributed samples from acute and convalescent COVID-19. PBMCs, B-cell-depleted T cells, or T cells were the source of the cDNA or gDNA that made up the material.

The TCR sequence derives from a man aged 65 to 85 with acute or convalescent COVID-19. Input material: peripheral blood. The rearrangement uses TRBV19 and TRBJ1-1; tentatively, D is TRBD1 (5 bases). The CDR3 spells CASSRGGNTEAFF. The CDR3 DNA reads as TGTGCCAGTAGCCGGGGGGGGAACACTGAAGCTTTCTTT.